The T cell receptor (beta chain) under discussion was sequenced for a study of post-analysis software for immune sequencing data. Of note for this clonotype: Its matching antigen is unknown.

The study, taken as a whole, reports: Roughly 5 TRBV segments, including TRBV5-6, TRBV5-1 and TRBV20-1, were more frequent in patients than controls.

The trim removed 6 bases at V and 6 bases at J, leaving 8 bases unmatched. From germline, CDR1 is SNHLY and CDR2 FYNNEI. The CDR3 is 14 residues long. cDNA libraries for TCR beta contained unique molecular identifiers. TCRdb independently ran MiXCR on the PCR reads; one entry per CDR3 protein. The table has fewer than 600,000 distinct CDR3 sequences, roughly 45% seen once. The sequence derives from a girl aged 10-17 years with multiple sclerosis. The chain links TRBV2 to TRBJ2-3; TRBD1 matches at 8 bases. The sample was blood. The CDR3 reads CASRYISGGDTQYF. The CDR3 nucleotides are TGTGCCAGCAGATACATCTCAGGGGGCGATACGCAGTATTTT.